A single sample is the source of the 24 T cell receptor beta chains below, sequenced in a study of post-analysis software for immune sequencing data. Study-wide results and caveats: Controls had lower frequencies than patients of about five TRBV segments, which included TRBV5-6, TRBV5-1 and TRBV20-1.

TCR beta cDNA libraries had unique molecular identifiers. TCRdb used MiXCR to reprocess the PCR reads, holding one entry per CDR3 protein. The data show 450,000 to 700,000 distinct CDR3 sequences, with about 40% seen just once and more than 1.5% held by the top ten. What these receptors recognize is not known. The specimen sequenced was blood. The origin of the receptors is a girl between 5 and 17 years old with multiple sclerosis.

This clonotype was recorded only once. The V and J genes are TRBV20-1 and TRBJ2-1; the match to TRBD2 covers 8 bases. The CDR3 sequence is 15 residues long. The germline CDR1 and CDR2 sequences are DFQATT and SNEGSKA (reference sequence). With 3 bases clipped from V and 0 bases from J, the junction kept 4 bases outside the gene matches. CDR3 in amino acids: CSASFREGSYNEQFF. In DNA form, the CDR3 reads TGCAGTGCTAGTTTTCGGGAGGGCTCCTACAATGAGCAGTTCTTC.

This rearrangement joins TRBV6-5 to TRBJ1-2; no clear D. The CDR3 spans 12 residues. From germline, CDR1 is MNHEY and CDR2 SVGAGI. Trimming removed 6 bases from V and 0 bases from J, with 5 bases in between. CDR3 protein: CASRTSNYGYTF. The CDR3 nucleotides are TGTGCCAGCAGGACGTCTAACTATGGCTACACCTTC.

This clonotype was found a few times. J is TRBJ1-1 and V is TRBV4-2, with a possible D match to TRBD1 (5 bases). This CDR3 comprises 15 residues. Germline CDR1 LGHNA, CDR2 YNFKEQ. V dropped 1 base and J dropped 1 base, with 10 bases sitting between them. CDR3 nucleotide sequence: TGTGCCAGCAGCCAAGCCCAGGGCCAGAACACTGAAGCTTTCTTT. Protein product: CASSQAQGQNTEAFF.

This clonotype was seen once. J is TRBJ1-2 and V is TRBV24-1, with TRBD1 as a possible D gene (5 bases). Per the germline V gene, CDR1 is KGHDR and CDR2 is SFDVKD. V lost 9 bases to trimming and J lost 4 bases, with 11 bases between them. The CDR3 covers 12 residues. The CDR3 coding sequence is TGTGCCACCCGGGACGGGAGCTATGGCTACACCTTC. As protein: CATRDGSYGYTF.

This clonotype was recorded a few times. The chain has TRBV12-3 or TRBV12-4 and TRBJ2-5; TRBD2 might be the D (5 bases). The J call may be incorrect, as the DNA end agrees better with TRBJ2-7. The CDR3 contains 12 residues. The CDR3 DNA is TGTGCCAGCAGAACGAGGGAGCACGAGCAGTACTTC. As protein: CASRTREHEQYF.

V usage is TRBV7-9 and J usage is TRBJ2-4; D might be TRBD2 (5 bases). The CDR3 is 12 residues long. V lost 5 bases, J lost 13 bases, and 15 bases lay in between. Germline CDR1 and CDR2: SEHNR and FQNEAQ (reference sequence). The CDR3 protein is CASSVRPWEQYF. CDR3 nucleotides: TGTGCCAGCAGCGTCCGGCCTTGGGAGCAGTACTTC.

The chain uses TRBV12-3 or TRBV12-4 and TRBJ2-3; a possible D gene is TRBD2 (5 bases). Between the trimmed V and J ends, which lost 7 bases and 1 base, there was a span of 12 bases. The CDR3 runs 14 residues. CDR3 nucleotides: TGTGCCAGCACAGGTTGGGAGCGCACAGATACGCAGTATTTT. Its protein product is CASTGWERTDTQYF.

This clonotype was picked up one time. The CDR3 loop reads CASSYSGQGMNTEAFF. In nucleotides, the CDR3 is TGTGCCAGCAGTTACTCCGGACAGGGTATGAACACTGAAGCTTTCTTT. The chain carries TRBV6-5 and TRBJ1-1; 8 bases are a match to TRBD1. V shed 0 bases and J 0 bases; nucleotides not matched to a gene: 3. CDR1 MNHEY and CDR2 SVGAGI come from the germline V gene. The CDR3 runs 16 residues.

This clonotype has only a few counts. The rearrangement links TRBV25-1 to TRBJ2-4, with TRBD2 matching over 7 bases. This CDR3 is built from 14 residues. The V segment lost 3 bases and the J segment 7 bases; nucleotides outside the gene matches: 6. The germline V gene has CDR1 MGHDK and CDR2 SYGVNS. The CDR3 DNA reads TGTGCCAGCAGTGACGGCGGGAGAGGCAACATTCAGTACTTC. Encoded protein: CASSDGGRGNIQYF.

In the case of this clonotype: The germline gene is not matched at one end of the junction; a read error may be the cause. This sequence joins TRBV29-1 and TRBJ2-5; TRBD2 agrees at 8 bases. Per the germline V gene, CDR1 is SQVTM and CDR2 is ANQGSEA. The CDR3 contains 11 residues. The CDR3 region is CSVEVGTSFSF. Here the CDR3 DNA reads TGCAGCGTTGAGGTCGGGACTAGTTTTTCCTTC.

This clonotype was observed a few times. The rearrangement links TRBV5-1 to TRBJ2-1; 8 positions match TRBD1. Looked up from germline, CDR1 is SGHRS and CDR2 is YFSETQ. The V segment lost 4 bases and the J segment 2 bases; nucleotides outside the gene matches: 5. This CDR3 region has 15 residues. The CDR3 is CASSPRDRTYNEQFF. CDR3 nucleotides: TGCGCCAGCAGCCCCCGGGACAGGACCTACAATGAGCAGTTCTTC.

CDR3 in amino acids: CASSENPIDRPQHF. Here the CDR3 DNA reads TGCGCCAGCAGTGAGAATCCAATAGATCGGCCCCAGCATTTT. The rearrangement links TRBV10-2 to TRBJ1-5; D not resolved. The germline V gene encodes CDR1 WSHSY and CDR2 SAAADI. Trimming took 2 bases from V and 9 from J, leaving 14 bases between them. The CDR3 has 14 residues.

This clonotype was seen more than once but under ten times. As DNA, the CDR3 is TGCGCCAGCAGCCCTCTCGGGGACTATCAAGAGACCCAGTACTTC. Translated, it gives CASSPLGDYQETQYF. This rearrangement joins TRBV4-1 to TRBJ2-5, with 7 bases fitting TRBD2. Looked up from germline, CDR1 is MGHRA and CDR2 is YSYEKL. V shed 4 bases and J 2 bases; nucleotides not matched to a gene: 7. The CDR3 is made up of 15 amino acids.

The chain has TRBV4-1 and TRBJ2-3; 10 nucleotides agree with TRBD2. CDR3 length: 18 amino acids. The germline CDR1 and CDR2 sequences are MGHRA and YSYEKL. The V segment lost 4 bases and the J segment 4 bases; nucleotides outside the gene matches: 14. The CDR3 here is CASSPRLAGVKISDTQYF. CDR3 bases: TGCGCCAGCAGCCCCCGGCTAGCGGGAGTTAAAATTTCAGATACGCAGTATTTT.

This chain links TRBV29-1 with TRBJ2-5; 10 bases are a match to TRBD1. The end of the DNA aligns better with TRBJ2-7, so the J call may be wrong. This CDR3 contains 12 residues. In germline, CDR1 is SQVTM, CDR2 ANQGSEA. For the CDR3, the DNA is TGCAGCGTGGCAGGGACAGGGGACGAGCAGTACTTC. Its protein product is CSVAGTGDEQYF.

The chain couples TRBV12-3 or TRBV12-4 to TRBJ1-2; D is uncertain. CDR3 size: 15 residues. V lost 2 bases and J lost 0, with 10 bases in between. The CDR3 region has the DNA TGTGCCAGCAGTTTACGGCAGACTACTAACTATGGCTACACCTTC. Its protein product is CASSLRQTTNYGYTF.

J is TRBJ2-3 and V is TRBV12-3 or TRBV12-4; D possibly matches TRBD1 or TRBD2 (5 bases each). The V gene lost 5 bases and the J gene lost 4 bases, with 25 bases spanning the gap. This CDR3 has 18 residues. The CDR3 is CASSLGGDPHSRADTQYF. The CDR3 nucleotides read TGTGCCAGCAGTCTCGGTGGGGACCCTCACTCGAGAGCAGATACGCAGTATTTT.

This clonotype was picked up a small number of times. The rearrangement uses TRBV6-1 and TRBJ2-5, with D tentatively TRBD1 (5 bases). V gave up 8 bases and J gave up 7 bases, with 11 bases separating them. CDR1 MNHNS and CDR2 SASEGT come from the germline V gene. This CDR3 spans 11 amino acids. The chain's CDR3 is CASYRRGTQYF. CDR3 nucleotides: TGTGCCAGCTATCGTAGGGGGACCCAGTACTTC.

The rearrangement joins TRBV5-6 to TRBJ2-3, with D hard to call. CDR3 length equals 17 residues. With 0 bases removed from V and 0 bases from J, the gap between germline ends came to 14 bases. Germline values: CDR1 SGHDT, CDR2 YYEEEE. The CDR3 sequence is CASSLEGRVYSTDTQYF. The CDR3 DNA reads TGTGCCAGCAGCTTGGAAGGCAGAGTATATAGCACAGATACGCAGTATTTT.

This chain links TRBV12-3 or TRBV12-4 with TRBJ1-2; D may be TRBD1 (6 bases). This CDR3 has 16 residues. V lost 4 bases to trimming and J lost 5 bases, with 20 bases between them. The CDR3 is CASSSPPPGQLYGYTF. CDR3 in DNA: TGTGCCAGCAGTTCGCCGCCCCCGGGACAATTATATGGCTACACCTTC.

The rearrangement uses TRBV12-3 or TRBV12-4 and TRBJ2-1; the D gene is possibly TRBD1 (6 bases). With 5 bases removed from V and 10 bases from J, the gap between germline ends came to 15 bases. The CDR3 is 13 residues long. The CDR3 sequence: CASSVQGAKEQFF. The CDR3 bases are TGTGCCAGCAGTGTACAGGGTGCCAAGGAGCAGTTCTTC.

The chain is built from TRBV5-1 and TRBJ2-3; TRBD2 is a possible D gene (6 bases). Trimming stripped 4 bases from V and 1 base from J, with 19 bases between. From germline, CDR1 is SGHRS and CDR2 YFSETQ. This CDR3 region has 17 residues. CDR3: CASSGGSSLGGTDTQYF. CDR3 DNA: TGCGCCAGCAGCGGAGGGAGCAGCTTGGGGGGCACAGATACGCAGTATTTT.

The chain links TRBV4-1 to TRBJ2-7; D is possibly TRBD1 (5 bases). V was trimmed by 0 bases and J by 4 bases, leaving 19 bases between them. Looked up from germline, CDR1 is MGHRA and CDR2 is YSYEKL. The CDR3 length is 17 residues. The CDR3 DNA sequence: TGCGCCAGCAGCCAAGATCCGAAAATGGTCCAGGGTTACGAGCAGTACTTC. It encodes CASSQDPKMVQGYEQYF.

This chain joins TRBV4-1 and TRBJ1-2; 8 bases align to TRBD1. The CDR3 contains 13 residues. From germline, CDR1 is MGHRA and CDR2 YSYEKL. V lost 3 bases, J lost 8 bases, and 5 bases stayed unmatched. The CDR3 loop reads CASSHLTGEGYTF. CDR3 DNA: TGCGCCAGCAGCCACCTGACAGGGGAAGGCTACACCTTC.